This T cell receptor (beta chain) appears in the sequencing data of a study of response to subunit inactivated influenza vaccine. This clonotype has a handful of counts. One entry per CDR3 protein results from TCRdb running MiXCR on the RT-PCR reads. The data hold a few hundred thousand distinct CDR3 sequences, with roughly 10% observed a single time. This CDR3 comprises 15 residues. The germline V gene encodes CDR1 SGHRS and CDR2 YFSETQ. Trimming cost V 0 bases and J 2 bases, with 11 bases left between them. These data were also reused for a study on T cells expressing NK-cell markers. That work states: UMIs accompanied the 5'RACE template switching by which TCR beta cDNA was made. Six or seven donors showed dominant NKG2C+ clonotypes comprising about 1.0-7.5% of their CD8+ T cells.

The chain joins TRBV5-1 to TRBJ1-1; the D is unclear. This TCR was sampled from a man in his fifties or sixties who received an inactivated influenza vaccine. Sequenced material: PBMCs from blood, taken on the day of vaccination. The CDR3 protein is CASSLVGRSNTEAFF. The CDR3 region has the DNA TGCGCCAGCAGCTTGGTGGGCAGGTCCAACACTGAAGCTTTCTTT. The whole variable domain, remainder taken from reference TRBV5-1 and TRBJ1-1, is KAGVTQTPRYLIKTRGQQVTLSCSPISGHRSVSWYQQTPGQGLQFLFEYFSETQRNKGNFPGRFSGRQFSNSRSEMNVSTLELGDSALYLCASSLVGRSNTEAFFGQGTRLTVV.